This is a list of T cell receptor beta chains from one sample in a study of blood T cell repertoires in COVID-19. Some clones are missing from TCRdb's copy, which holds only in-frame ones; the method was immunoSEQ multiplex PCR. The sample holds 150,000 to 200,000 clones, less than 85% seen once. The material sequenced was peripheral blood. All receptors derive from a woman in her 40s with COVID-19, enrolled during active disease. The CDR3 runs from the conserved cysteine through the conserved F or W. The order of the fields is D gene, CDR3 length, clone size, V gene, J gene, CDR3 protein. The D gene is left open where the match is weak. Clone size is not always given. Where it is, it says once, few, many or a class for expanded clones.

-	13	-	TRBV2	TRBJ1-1	CASGLTGNTEAFF
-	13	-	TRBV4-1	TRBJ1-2	CASSQASGDGYTF
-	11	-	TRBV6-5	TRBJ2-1	CASNSYNEQFF
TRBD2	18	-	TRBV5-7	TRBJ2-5	CASSSTYPRGVVLETQYF
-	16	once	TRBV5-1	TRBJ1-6	CASSRGPRGNNSPLHF
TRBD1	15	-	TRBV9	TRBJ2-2	CASSVGQGATGELFF
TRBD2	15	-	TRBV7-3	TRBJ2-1	CASSVLAGDYNEQFF
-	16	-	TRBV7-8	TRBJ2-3	CASSLRGVRGTDTQYF
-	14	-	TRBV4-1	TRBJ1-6	CASRQDSYNSPLHF
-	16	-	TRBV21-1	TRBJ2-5	CASTLVGTSERETQYF
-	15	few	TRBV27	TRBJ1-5	CASSLEGVAGQPQHF
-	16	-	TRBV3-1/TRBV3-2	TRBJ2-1	CASSRRAGLLGIEQFF
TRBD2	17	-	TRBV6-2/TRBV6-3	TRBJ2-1	CASSYSKSGLAGDEQFF
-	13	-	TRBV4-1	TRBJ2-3	CASRRGFTDTQYF
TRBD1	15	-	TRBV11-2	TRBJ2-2	CASSLAGTGRRELFF
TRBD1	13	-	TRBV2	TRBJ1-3	CASRTGSGNTIYF
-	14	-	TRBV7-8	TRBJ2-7	CASSLFGLPYEQYF
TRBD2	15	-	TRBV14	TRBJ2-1	CASSQVGGGAGEQFF
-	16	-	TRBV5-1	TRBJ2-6	CASSLRGSSGANVLTF
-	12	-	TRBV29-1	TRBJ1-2	CSVFSANYGYTF
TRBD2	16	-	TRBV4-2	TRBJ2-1	CASSPFSSGTYNEQFF
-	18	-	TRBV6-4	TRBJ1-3	CASSPVTGEGEGGNTIYF
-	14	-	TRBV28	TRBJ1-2	CASRRQDPVDGYTF
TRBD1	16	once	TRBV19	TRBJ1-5	CASSSADRGNYQPQHF
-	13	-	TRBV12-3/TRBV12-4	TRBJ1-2	CASSQDTNYGYTF
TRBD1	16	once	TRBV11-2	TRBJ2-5	CASSSDGTGGGETQYF
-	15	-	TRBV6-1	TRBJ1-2	CASSEIDRSDYGYTF
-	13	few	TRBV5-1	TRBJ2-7	CASSGGSSYEQYF
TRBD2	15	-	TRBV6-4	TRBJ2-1	CASSDGLAGGNEQFF
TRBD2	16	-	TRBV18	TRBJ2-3	CASSPPLSGGPDTQYF
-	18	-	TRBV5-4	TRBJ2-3	CASSLETRGAYGTDTQYF
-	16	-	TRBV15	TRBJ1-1	CATSRDTQAGSVEAFF
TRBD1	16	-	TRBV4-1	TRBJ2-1	CASSQESGGAYNEQFF